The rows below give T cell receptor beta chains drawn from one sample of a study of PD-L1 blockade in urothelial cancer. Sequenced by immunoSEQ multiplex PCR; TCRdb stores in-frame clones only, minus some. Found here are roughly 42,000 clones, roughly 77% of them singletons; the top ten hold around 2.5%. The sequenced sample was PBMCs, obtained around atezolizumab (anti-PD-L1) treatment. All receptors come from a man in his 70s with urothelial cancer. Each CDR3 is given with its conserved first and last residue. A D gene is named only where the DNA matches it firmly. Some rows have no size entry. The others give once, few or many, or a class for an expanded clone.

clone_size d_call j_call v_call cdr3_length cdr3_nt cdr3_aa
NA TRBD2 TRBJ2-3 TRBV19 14 TGTGCCAGTAATCGGGCGGGAGGGACAGATACGCAGTATTTT CASNRAGGTDTQYF
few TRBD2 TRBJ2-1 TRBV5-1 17 TGCGCCAGCAGCCCCGGGACTAGCGGGAGCTTTTATAGTGAGCAGTTCTTC CASSPGTSGSFYSEQFF
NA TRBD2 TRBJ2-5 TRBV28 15 TGTGCCAGCAGACCCGGACTAGCGGTTCAAGAGACCCAGTACTTC CASRPGLAVQETQYF
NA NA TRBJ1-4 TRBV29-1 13 TGCAGCGTTGACGCGGACACCAATGAAAAACTGTTTTTT CSVDADTNEKLFF
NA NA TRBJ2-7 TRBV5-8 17 TGTGCCAGCAGCTTATTTGAAGGCGCAGGTCTTTCCTACGAGCAGTACTTC CASSLFEGAGLSYEQYF
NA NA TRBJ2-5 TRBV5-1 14 TGCGCCAGCAGCTTGGGGAGGGAATCAGAGACCCAGTACTTC CASSLGRESETQYF
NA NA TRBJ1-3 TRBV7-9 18 TGTGCCAGCAGCTCCACTAGGGGGGGCCCCCACTCTGGAAACACCATATATTTT CASSSTRGGPHSGNTIYF
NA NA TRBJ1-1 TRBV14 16 TGTGCCAGCAGCCACATTCCGGGCAGGGGAAATACTGAAGCTTTCTTT CASSHIPGRGNTEAFF
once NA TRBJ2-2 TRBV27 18 TGTGCCAGCAGTTTATGGGTAGAAGAGGGTCTGAACACCGGGGAGCTGTTTTTT CASSLWVEEGLNTGELFF
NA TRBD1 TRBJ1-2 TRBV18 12 TGTGCCAGCTCACCAGACAGGGATGGCTACACCTTC CASSPDRDGYTF
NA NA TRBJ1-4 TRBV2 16 TGTGCCAGCAGTGACAGGGGAAGTGGAACTAATGAAAAACTGTTTTTT CASSDRGSGTNEKLFF
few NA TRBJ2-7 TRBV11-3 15 TGTGCCAGCAGCTCCCCGTGGACAGAACTCTACGAGCAGTACTTC CASSSPWTELYEQYF
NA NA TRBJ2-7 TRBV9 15 TGTGCCAGCAGCGTAGCAGCAGGAAAAACCTACGAGCAGTACTTC CASSVAAGKTYEQYF
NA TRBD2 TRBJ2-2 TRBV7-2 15 TGTGCCAGCAGCCCACTAGCGGCGAACACCGGGGAGCTGTTTTTT CASSPLAANTGELFF
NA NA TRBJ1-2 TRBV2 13 TGTGCCAGCAGTAAATATGACAGAAACGGCTACACCTTC CASSKYDRNGYTF
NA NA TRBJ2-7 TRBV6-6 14 TGTGCCAGCAGTGACCCCCGTAGGGACATCGAGCAGTACTTC CASSDPRRDIEQYF
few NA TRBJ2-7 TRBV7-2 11 TGTGCCAGCAGCTCAATCTACGAGCAGTACTTC CASSSIYEQYF
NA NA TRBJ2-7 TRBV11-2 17 TGTGCCAGCAGCTTATTTCCCCCTGGGACACTAAACTACGAGCAGTACTTC CASSLFPPGTLNYEQYF
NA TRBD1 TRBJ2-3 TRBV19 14 TGTGCCAGTAGTTCCAGGGGGCCGCCAGATACGCAGTATTTT CASSSRGPPDTQYF
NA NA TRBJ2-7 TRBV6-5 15 TGTGCCAGCAGTTACTTTCAACAGGGTGGCGGAGAGCAGTACTTC CASSYFQQGGGEQYF
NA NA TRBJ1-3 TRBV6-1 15 TGTGCCAGCAGTGAAGATTGGAGTTTTGGAAACACCATATATTTT CASSEDWSFGNTIYF
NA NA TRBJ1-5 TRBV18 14 TGTGCCAGCTCACCACAGTCCGATAGGGGACCCCAGCATTTT CASSPQSDRGPQHF
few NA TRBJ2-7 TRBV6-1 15 TGTGCCAGCAGCCTCCCGGGATTTGGGAGTAACGAGCAGTACTTC CASSLPGFGSNEQYF
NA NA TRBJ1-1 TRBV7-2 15 TGTGCCAGCAGCCCCTATGGGAGAATGAACACTGAAGCTTTCTTT CASSPYGRMNTEAFF
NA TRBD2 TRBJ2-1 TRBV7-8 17 TGTGCCAGCAGCTTACCCCAAGGGCTAGCGGGGTACAATGAGCAGTTCTTC CASSLPQGLAGYNEQFF
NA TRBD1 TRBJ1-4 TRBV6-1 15 TGTGCCAGCAACCGGGACAGGGCAACTAATGAAAAACTGTTTTTT CASNRDRATNEKLFF
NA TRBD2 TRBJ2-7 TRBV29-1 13 TGCAGCGCTTGGACTAGCGGGACCTACGAGCAGTACTTC CSAWTSGTYEQYF
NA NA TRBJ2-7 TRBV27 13 TGTGCCAGCAGCATACTCCTCTCCTACGAGCAGTACTTC CASSILLSYEQYF
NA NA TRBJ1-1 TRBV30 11 TGTGCCTGGAGTGTACCCGGTGAAGCTTTCTTT CAWSVPGEAFF
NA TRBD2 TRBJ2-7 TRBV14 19 TGTGCCAGCAGCCCGGGGACTAGCGGGAGTTACCACTCATCCTACGAGCAGTACTTC CASSPGTSGSYHSSYEQYF
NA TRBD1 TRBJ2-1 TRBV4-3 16 TGCGCCAGCAGCCAAGGTCACAGGGGGTTCTACAATGAGCAGTTCTTC CASSQGHRGFYNEQFF
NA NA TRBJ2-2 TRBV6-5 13 TGTGCCAGCAGTTACTCGAGTGCCGGGGAGCTGTTTTTT CASSYSSAGELFF
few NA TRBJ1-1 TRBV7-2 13 TGTGCCAGCAGCTTCCAAGGAGCCACTGAAGCTTTCTTT CASSFQGATEAFF
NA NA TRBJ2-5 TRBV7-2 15 TGTGCCAGCAGCCCTAGGGGTGCGTACAGAGAGACCCAGTACTTC CASSPRGAYRETQYF
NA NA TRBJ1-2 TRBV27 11 TGTGCCAGCGGCATTAACTATGGCTACACCTTC CASGINYGYTF
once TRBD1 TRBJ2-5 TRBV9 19 TGTGCCAGCAGCGTAGTGACAGGGGGCGAATTCTTGGGGCAAGAGACCCAGTACTTC CASSVVTGGEFLGQETQYF
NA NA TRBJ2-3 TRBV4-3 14 TGCGCCAGCAGCCAAGATATATCCACAGATACGCAGTATTTT CASSQDISTDTQYF
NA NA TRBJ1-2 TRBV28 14 TGTGCCAGCAGCCCCCGGAGGTTCGCGGCTGGCTACACCTTC CASSPRRFAAGYTF
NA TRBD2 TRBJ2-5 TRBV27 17 TGTGCCAGCAGACGAATAGCGGGAGAGACCCGGGGGGAGACCCAGTACTTC CASRRIAGETRGETQYF
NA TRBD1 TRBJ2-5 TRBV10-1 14 TGCGCCAGCAGTGTGGACAGGGCCCAAGAGACCCAGTACTTC CASSVDRAQETQYF
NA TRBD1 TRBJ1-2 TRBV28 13 TGTGCCAGCAGTTTTCAGGGGGCGTTGGGCTACACCTTC CASSFQGALGYTF
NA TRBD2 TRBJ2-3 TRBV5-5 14 TGTGCCAGCAGCCTAGAGCGGGACACAGATACGCAGTATTTT CASSLERDTDTQYF
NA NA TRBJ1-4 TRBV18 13 TGTGCCAGCCAGATCCGGGGGAATGAAAAACTGTTTTTT CASQIRGNEKLFF
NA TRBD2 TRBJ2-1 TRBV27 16 TGTGCCAGCAGTTCCTCTATGACTAGCGGTTACAATGAGCAGTTCTTC CASSSSMTSGYNEQFF
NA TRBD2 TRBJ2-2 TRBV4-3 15 TGCGCCAGCAGCCACGGACTAGGGTCACGGCAGGAGCTGTTTTTT CASSHGLGSRQELFF
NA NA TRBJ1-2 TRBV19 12 TGTGCCAGTAGTACAGGGGACTATGGCTACACCTTC CASSTGDYGYTF
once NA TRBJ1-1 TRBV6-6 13 TGTGCCAGCAGGAGAGGCGGGAACACTGAAGCTTTCTTT CASRRGGNTEAFF
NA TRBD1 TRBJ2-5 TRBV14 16 TGTGCCAGCAGCCAACCACGACAGGGGCGCAGGGAGACCCAGTACTTC CASSQPRQGRRETQYF
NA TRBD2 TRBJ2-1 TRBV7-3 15 TGTGCCAGCAGCTCCATCGGGACTAGGCGGAATGAGCAGTTCTTC CASSSIGTRRNEQFF